The rows below give T cell receptor beta chains drawn from one sample of a study of early T cells in non-severe SARS-CoV-2 infection. A single record per CDR3 protein comes from TCRdb applying MiXCR to the 5' RACE reads. This table holds around 70,000 distinct CDR3 sequences, 9.1% found once. Material for sequencing was whole blood. Receptors were obtained from an adult who was a healthcare worker with PCR-confirmed SARS-CoV-2 infection or an uninfected control (not recorded which). Each CDR3 is given without its conserved first and last residue.

ASSLFERTMKF 11 TRBJ2-1 TRBV19
ASSLDRRTGTYEQY 14 TRBJ2-7 TRBV11-2
ASSSPGQRGTEAF 13 TRBJ1-1 TRBV7-9
ASSPSTGGYNSPLH 14 TRBJ1-6 TRBV18
ASSPVASGSDEQF 13 TRBJ2-1 TRBV7-9
ASSVAGQETQY 11 TRBJ2-5 TRBV9
ASSYPSGTDTQY 12 TRBJ2-3 TRBV6-6
ASSPRRGHGYT 11 TRBJ1-2 TRBV3-1
AWNKGLATDTQY 12 TRBJ2-3 TRBV30
ASSLDQTRRTGELF 14 TRBJ2-2 TRBV5-1
SARGYRGATGELF 13 TRBJ2-2 TRBV20-1
ASSLPRQSGGTEAF 14 TRBJ1-1 TRBV7-2
ASSIIYGTNYEQY 13 TRBJ2-7 TRBV19
ASSYTGDGTDTQY 13 TRBJ2-3 TRBV11-2
SVYERERYEQY 11 TRBJ2-7 TRBV20-1
ASSFAWSGDEQY 12 TRBJ2-7 TRBV7-6
ASSRTGGAGYYEQY 14 TRBJ2-7 TRBV19
ASGRYQETQY 10 TRBJ2-5 TRBV2
SVESSGREETQY 12 TRBJ2-5 TRBV29-1
SVEGRPFQETQY 12 TRBJ2-5 TRBV29-1
ASSYSEGMQPQH 12 TRBJ1-5 TRBV6-5
SGAVDTQY 8 TRBJ2-3 TRBV29-1
SARDQGRWTEAF 12 TRBJ1-1 TRBV20-1
SVVGDRDNIQY 11 TRBJ2-4 TRBV29-1
ASSLNENTEAF 11 TRBJ1-1 TRBV11-2
ASSQMKSGKAF 11 TRBJ1-1 TRBV4-1
ASSYRNYGYT 10 TRBJ1-2 TRBV6-2/TRBV6-3